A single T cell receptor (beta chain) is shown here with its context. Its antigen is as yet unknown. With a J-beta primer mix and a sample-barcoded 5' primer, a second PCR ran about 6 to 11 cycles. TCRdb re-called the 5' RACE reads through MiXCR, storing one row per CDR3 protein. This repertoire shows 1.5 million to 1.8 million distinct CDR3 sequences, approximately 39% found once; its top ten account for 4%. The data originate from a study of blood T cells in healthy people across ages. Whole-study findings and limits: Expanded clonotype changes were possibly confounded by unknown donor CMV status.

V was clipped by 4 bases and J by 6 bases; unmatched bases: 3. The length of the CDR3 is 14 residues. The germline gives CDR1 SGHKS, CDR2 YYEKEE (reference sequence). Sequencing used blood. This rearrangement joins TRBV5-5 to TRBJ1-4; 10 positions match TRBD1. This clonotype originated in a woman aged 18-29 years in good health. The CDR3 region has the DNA TGTGCCAGCAGCCCAGACAGGGGGCATGAAAAACTGTTTTTT. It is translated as CASSPDRGHEKLFF.